Below, 19 T cell receptor beta chains from the same sample are listed, as sequenced in a study of Ad26.COV2.S vaccination and SARS-CoV-2 variants. Only in-frame clones appear in the TCRdb table, and some are missing; sequencing was by immunoSEQ multiplex PCR. The table includes about 400,000 clones, around nine tenths detected once. The treatment was: some 20 received Ad26.COV2.S at low or high dose, single or two shots; roughly five received placebo; per-sample allocation not given. Sample collection was performed on day 63 after the first vaccine or placebo injection. The sample was peripheral blood, taken in a trial of Ad26.COV2.S vaccine versus placebo. The receptors derive from a person between 18 and 65 years old who received the Ad26.COV2.S COVID-19 vaccine or a placebo.

The V gene is TRBV28, the J gene TRBJ2-1, with 8 bases that match TRBD2. The V and J ends lost 5 bases and 4 bases, in that order; junction bases with no gene match: 22. This CDR3 is built from 20 residues. CDR1 is MDHEN, CDR2 SYDVKM, per germline. The CDR3 loop reads CASSPRIAGLRGAHYNEQFF. CDR3 nucleotide sequence: TGTGCCAGCAGTCCCCGTATCGCAGGGTTGCGGGGGGCGCATTACAATGAGCAGTTCTTC.

The V and J genes are TRBV15 and TRBJ1-4; D is ambiguous. This CDR3 is 16 amino acids long. The V end was cut by 0 bases, the J end by 3 bases, with 11 bases between. Germline V CDR1 and CDR2: LNHNV, YYDKDF (reference sequence). DNA for the CDR3: TGTGCCACCAGCAGAGATTTTCAGGTGCCTAATGAAAAACTGTTTTTT. This codes for CATSRDFQVPNEKLFF.

This chain uses TRBV9 with TRBJ2-5; possible D gene TRBD1, 5 bases. V lost 0 bases and J lost 4, with 16 bases in between. Germline CDR1 SGDLS, CDR2 YYNGEE. The CDR3 is 16 residues long. CDR3 sequence: CASSVEPRAGLETQYF. The CDR3 nucleotides read TGTGCCAGCAGCGTAGAACCCCGGGCAGGGCTAGAGACCCAGTACTTC.

V and J are TRBV4-2 and TRBJ2-7; 8 bases fit TRBD2. J lost 7 bases, V lost 2 bases, and 7 bases had no gene match. This CDR3 is 14 amino acids long. From germline, CDR1 is LGHNA and CDR2 YNFKEQ. This CDR3 is CASSQKLAAGEQYF. Written as DNA, the CDR3 is TGTGCCAGCAGCCAAAAACTAGCGGCGGGAGAGCAGTACTTC.

As DNA, the CDR3 is TGTGCCAGCAGCCAAGAGAGGACGGAAAACTATGGCTACACCTTC. Its translation is CASSQERTENYGYTF. V gene TRBV4-2 combines with J gene TRBJ1-2; D unresolved. Germline V CDR1 and CDR2: LGHNA, YNFKEQ. CDR3 length equals 15 residues. V gave up 0 bases and J gave up 2 bases, with 10 bases separating them.

The chain has TRBV14 and TRBJ2-3; no clear D. Trimming pared 2 bases from V and 1 base from J, leaving 7 bases between. Looked up from germline, CDR1 is SGHDN and CDR2 is FVKESK. CDR3 length equals 14 residues. This CDR3 reads CASSQHIRTDTQYF. The CDR3 region has the DNA TGTGCCAGCAGCCAACACATACGCACAGATACGCAGTATTTT.

V and J are TRBV10-1 and TRBJ2-5, with 8 bases aligning to TRBD1. After removal of 4 bases from V and 3 bases from J, the junction contained 1 base not matched to a gene. This CDR3 has 13 amino acids. Germline assignment: CDR1 WNHNN and CDR2 SYGVQD (reference sequence). The CDR3 protein is CASSATGEETQYF. The CDR3, as DNA: TGCGCCAGCAGTGCGACAGGGGAAGAGACCCAGTACTTC.

The chain has TRBV29-1 and TRBJ1-1; tentatively, D is TRBD1 (5 bases). The CDR3 length is 13 residues. From germline, CDR1 is SQVTM and CDR2 ANQGSEA. V shed 5 bases and J shed 1 base, with 11 bases lying between them. Written as DNA, the CDR3 is TGCAGCGTTCACCGGGACGGGAACACTGAAGCTTTCTTT. This gives the protein CSVHRDGNTEAFF.

This chain joins TRBV30 and TRBJ1-4, with 7 bases lining up with TRBD1. J gave up 4 bases and V 1 base, and 6 bases lay outside the gene matches. Germline-derived CDR1 and CDR2 are GTSNPN and SVGIG (reference sequence). This CDR3 contains 15 residues. The CDR3 is CAWSARTGRNEKLFF. Here the CDR3 DNA reads TGTGCCTGGAGTGCCCGGACAGGTCGTAATGAAAAACTGTTTTTT.

This chain uses TRBV3-1 (or the pseudogene TRBV3-2) with TRBJ2-5, with D perhaps TRBD2 (6 bases). Looked up from germline, CDR1 is LGHDT and CDR2 is YNNKEL (reference sequence). The V end was cut by 4 bases, the J end by 5 bases, with 17 bases between. This CDR3 spans 15 amino acids. The CDR3 bases are TGTGCCAGCAGCCCAACTCGGAGGGGTTTCGAGACCCAGTACTTC. This encodes CASSPTRRGFETQYF.

This clone appeared a single time. This chain joins TRBV5-4 and TRBJ2-7; 9 positions agree with TRBD2. This CDR3 contains 14 residues. The V gene end was trimmed by 5 bases and the J gene end by 1 base; junction bases not matched to a gene: 4. Germline V lookup: CDR1 SGHNT, CDR2 YYREEE (reference sequence). In DNA, the CDR3 is TGTGCCAGCAGGACTAGCGGACTTTCCTACGAGCAGTACTTC. Its protein is CASRTSGLSYEQYF.

This rearrangement joins TRBV7-2 to TRBJ1-1, with TRBD1 matching 8 bases. Germline-derived CDR1 and CDR2 are SGHTA and FQGNSA. The CDR3 is 14 amino acids. The ends lost 5 bases at V and 3 bases at J; junction bases unmatched: 5. The CDR3 sequence: CASSPQGAYTEAFF. CDR3 coding DNA: TGTGCCAGCAGCCCTCAGGGGGCTTACACTGAAGCTTTCTTT.

The rearrangement uses TRBV11-2 and TRBJ1-1; TRBD1 might be the D (5 bases). The CDR3 runs to 14 residues. The V gene's germline CDR1 is SGHAT and CDR2 FQNNGV. V lost 6 bases and J lost 4, with 15 bases in between. The CDR3 spells CASSLGGIGTEAFF. The CDR3 coding sequence is TGTGCCAGCAGTTTGGGGGGAATAGGCACTGAAGCTTTCTTT.

V and J are TRBV27 and TRBJ2-3; no definite D call. V lost 0 bases, J lost 0 bases, and 1 base lay in between. The CDR3 has 13 amino acids. CDR1 and CDR2 from the germline V gene are MNHEY and SMNVEV (reference sequence). This CDR3 is CASSLSSTDTQYF. Written as DNA, the CDR3 is TGTGCCAGCAGTTTATCTAGCACAGATACGCAGTATTTT.

This clone turned up a few times. Other DNA sequences in this specimen translate into the identical CDR3. V is TRBV28 and J is TRBJ2-7; possibly TRBD1 or TRBD2 for D (5 bases each). The CDR3 contains 13 residues. Trimming took off 3 bases at V and 2 bases at J, with 8 bases between the two ends. Germline CDR1 reads MDHEN; CDR2 reads SYDVKM. The CDR3 reads CASSLGVAYEQYF. In DNA, the CDR3 is TGTGCCAGCAGTTTGGGGGTGGCCTACGAGCAGTACTTC.

CDR3 residues: CASSQDGGGTPYEQYF. DNA of the CDR3: TGTGCCAGCAGCCAAGATGGAGGCGGGACCCCCTACGAGCAGTACTTC. The V gene is TRBV4-2, the J gene TRBJ2-7; D possibly corresponds to TRBD2 (6 bases). Per germline, CDR1 LGHNA and CDR2 YNFKEQ. CDR3 length equals 16 residues. With 0 bases removed from V and 2 bases from J, the gap between germline ends came to 14 bases.

V usage is TRBV2 and J usage is TRBJ2-2, with 7 bases that match TRBD1. Per germline, CDR1 SNHLY and CDR2 FYNNEI. The CDR3 loop spans 13 amino acids. The ends lost 10 bases at V and 3 bases at J; junction bases unmatched: 5. This chain's CDR3 is CANRDRYTGELFF. In DNA, the CDR3 is TGTGCCAACCGGGACAGATACACCGGGGAGCTGTTTTTT.

The genes are TRBV30 and TRBJ2-1; the match to TRBD2 covers 7 bases. V was clipped by 4 bases and J by 3 bases; unmatched bases: 15. Germline CDR1 GTSNPN, CDR2 SVGIG (reference sequence). The CDR3 contains 17 residues. CDR3 DNA sequence: TGTGCCTGGACGGGCCCTAGCGGAGATAGGGTCTACAATGAGCAGTTCTTC. It specifies CAWTGPSGDRVYNEQFF.

This clone occurred a few times. The V call is TRBV7-2, the J call TRBJ2-1, with 13 nucleotides matching TRBD2. CDR1 and CDR2 from the germline V gene are SGHTA and FQGNSA. J was trimmed by 2 bases and V by 5 bases; bases with no gene match: 6. The CDR3 is 17 residues long. Here the CDR3 DNA reads TGTGCCAGCAGCGGCACTAGCGGGAGGGCTGCCTACAATGAGCAGTTCTTC. Protein: CASSGTSGRAAYNEQFF. Based on the CDR3 plus reference TRBV7-2 and TRBJ2-1, the full variable domain is GAGVSQSPSNKVTEKGKDVELRCDPISGHTALYWYRQSLGQGLEFLIYFQGNSAPDKSGLPSDRFSAERTGGSVSTLTIQRTQQEDSAVYLCASSGTSGRAAYNEQFFGPGTRLTVL.